The 13 T cell receptor beta chains below come from one sample, sequenced in a study of T cells in Graves' hyperthyroidism and ophthalmopathy (dated by TCRdb to the late 2010s). The library was generated by multiplex PCR. Data came from an Illumina HiSeq 2000. TCR beta CDR3 regions were amplified from RNA transcripts. The first round of RT-PCR for the TCR CDR3 was performed with the HTBI primer set and the Qiagen OneStep RT-PCR kit. TCRdb reran the public reads through fastp at Q25 and MiXCR, keeping productive beta chains. Identical CDR3 protein sequences are pooled into one entry, listed with their most common genes and DNA. A total of approximately 640,000 distinct CDR3 sequences appear in this sample, 45% of them only once. The leading ten clones occupy about 7.7% of the sample. The sample taken for sequencing was peripheral blood or thyroid tissue (not recorded which). All receptors come from an adult man with Graves' disease, either hyperthyroidism or ophthalmopathy (not recorded which).

For this clonotype: Possible read error: a much larger clone is one base away. This chain connects TRBV5-1 to TRBJ2-7; 10 nucleotides line up with TRBD1. The CDR3 runs to 15 residues. CDR1 SGHRS and CDR2 YFSETQ come from the germline V gene. The V gene end was trimmed by 7 bases and the J gene end by 9 bases; junction bases not matched to a gene: 16. CDR3 sequence reads: CASEIGGTGAHGQYF. The DNA for the CDR3 is TGCGCCAGCGAGATCGGCGGGACAGGGGCGCACGGGCAGTACTTC.

Comments on this clonotype: The CDR3 does not close with the conserved phenylalanine or tryptophan, likely indicating a read error. It is unclear where the CDR3 begins or ends on the DNA, so no DNA is shown, and the CDR3 is as TCRdb lists it. The chain is built from TRBV12-5 and TRBJ2-5; the DNA was not compared with TRBD1, the D call given in the table. The CDR3 region is 15 residues in length, termini included. The germline CDR1 and CDR2 sequences are LGHNT and FRNRAP. CDR3 region: CASGSTAHYGYTFGS.

Notes on this clonotype: A read error may be the cause here, since a much bigger clone is one base away. The V call is TRBV24-1, the J call TRBJ2-7, with D possibly being TRBD2 (5 bases). This CDR3 has 12 residues. Germline V lookup: CDR1 KGHDR, CDR2 SFDVKD. The CDR3 spells CVTSPTGYEQYF. CDR3 nucleotide sequence: TGTGTCACAAGCCCCACGGGGTACGAGCAGTACTTC.

In this sample, this clonotype turned up a few times. The V and J genes are TRBV2 and TRBJ1-1, with D perhaps matching TRBD1 (5 bases). Between the trimmed V and J ends, which lost 5 bases and 10 bases, there was a span of 14 bases. Germline lookup yields CDR1 SNHLY and CDR2 FYNNEI. The CDR3 has 12 amino acids. The CDR3 here is CASSYRQGPAFF. DNA for the CDR3: TGTGCCAGCAGTTACAGGCAGGGTCCAGCTTTCTTT. Full variable domain (rest looked up from reference TRBV2 and TRBJ1-1): EPEVTQTPSHQVTQMGQEVILRCVPISNHLYFYWYRQILGQKVEFLVSFYNNEISEKSEIFDDQFSVERPDGSNFTLKIRSTKLEDSAMYFCASSYRQGPAFFGQGTRLTVV.

In its sample, this clonotype was seen many times. CDR3 region: CASSSTMQETQYF. CDR3 sequence (DNA): TGTGCCAGCAGCTCCACTATGCAAGAGACCCAGTACTTC. The V gene is TRBV7-2, the J gene TRBJ2-5; D unclear. V was shortened by 4 bases and J by 2 bases, with 8 bases between the two germline ends. CDR3 length equals 13 residues. Germline V gene lookup returns CDR1 SGHTA and CDR2 FQGNSA.

Of note for this clonotype: A read error may explain this, as a much larger clone is one base away. Lacking the conserved final phenylalanine or tryptophan, this CDR3 likely reflects a read error. V gene TRBV10-3 combines with J gene TRBJ1-3, with 7 bases aligning to TRBD1. The CDR3 covers 14 residues. Germline V gives CDR1 ENHRY, CDR2 SYGVKD. The J segment lost 0 bases and the V segment lost 10 bases, leaving 6 bases of the junction unmatched. CDR3 coding DNA: TGTGCCACCTCTGGGACAGTCTCTGGAAACACCATATATCTT. Amino acids: CATSGTVSGNTIYL.

The genes are TRBV2 and TRBJ1-3; 11 bases are shared with TRBD1. CDR1 and CDR2 from the germline V gene are SNHLY and FYNNEI. The CDR3 length is 19 residues. J was trimmed by 4 bases and V by 4 bases; bases with no gene match: 15. In DNA, the CDR3 is TGTGCCAGCAGTGTACTAGGGACAGGGGGTACGCTTTTCGGAAACACCATATATTTT. Translating gives CASSVLGTGGTLFGNTIYF.

This clonotype has just one count. The V call is TRBV12-1, the J call TRBJ2-7; no check of the table's D call, TRBD2, against the DNA was made. TRBV12-1 has pseudogene status. The CDR3 extends over 14 amino acids. The CDR3 coding sequence is TGTGCCAGCAGCTTTTTAGCGGGAGCTAAAGAGCAGTACTTC. Protein sequence: CASSFLAGAKEQYF.

The table lists this clonotype with a count of one. The V call is TRBV29-1, the J call TRBJ2-7; D is undetermined. Germline V lookup: CDR1 SQVTM, CDR2 ANQGSEA. This CDR3 is built from 12 residues. V was clipped by 4 bases and J by 9 bases, with 16 bases between them. CDR3 loop: CSVVGGTDTQYF. Written as DNA, the CDR3 is TGCAGCGTTGTAGGCGGAACAGATACGCAGTACTTC.

This clonotype was counted at least ten times. The chain couples TRBV15 to TRBJ1-5; D is uncertain. The CDR3 consists of 14 residues. V was cut by 4 bases and J by 4 bases, with 11 bases left in between. CDR1 and CDR2 (germline): LNHNV, YYDKDF (reference sequence). CDR3 nucleotides: TGTGCCACCAGCAATTGGATGAAGAATCAGCCCCAGCATTTT. Translated: CATSNWMKNQPQHF.

The rearrangement uses TRBV20-1 and TRBJ1-3; a weak D match, TRBD1 (6 bases). V lost 0 bases and J lost 2, with 20 bases in between. The V gene's germline CDR1 is DFQATT and CDR2 SNEGSKA (reference sequence). The CDR3 loop spans 18 amino acids. For the CDR3, the DNA is TGCAGTGCTAGAGATCATGGACAGTGGCCAACCCCTGGAAACACCATATATTTT. Protein: CSARDHGQWPTPGNTIYF.

The chain uses TRBV5-5 and TRBJ2-5; 14 bases are shared with TRBD2. There are 16 residues in the CDR3. V was pared by 0 bases and J by 5 bases, with 3 bases of the junction left unmatched. Germline CDR1 reads SGHKS; CDR2 reads YYEKEE (reference sequence). This CDR3 is CASSLAGLAGAETQYF. CDR3 in DNA: TGTGCCAGCAGCTTGGCGGGACTAGCGGGGGCGGAGACCCAGTACTTC.

The chain uses TRBV9 and TRBJ1-5; D ambiguous. Germline V gene sequence: CDR1 SGDLS, CDR2 YYNGEE. The CDR3 is made up of 15 amino acids. V lost 4 bases and J lost 6, with 17 bases in between. The DNA for the CDR3 is TGTGCCAGCAGCCAAGATCGTGGCAGGTTTCAGCCCCAGCATTTT. Protein sequence: CASSQDRGRFQPQHF. Based on the CDR3 plus reference TRBV9 and TRBJ1-5, the full variable domain is DSGVTQTPKHLITATGQRVTLRCSPRSGDLSVYWYQQSLDQGLQFLIQYYNGEERAKGNILERFSAQQFPDLHSELNLSSLELGDSALYFCASSQDRGRFQPQHFGDGTRLSIL.